This T cell receptor (beta chain) was sequenced in a study of blood T cell repertoires in COVID-19. In the study overall: The cDNA or gDNA used as material had been derived from T cells, B-cell-depleted T cells, or PBMCs.

There are 13 residues in the CDR3. Unmatched junction bases numbered 1, after V lost 2 bases and J lost 5 bases. The V gene's germline CDR1 is MNHNS and CDR2 SASEGT. In terms of age and location, participants ranged from roughly 18 to 90 years and lived in approximately 24 US areas. Participants reported their clinical history, and cohort assignment relied on those reports. In the original processing: Reference gene primers were amplified, and this amplification served to estimate nucleated cell counts. The assay was immunoSEQ multiplex PCR, and TCRdb's table has in-frame clones only and misses some. Clonal size and the V and J genes are those of that table, whereas D and trimming came from the DNA. The sample includes 400,000 or so clones, 88% of them seen just once.

The sample comprised PBMCs or T cells enriched from blood (not recorded which). The clonotype was recovered from a woman in her thirties or forties with acute COVID-19. V is TRBV6-1 and J is TRBJ2-5; TRBD1 agrees at 8 bases. The CDR3 is CASSEYRGETQYF. CDR3 in DNA: TGTGCCAGCAGTGAATACAGGGGGGAGACCCAGTACTTC.